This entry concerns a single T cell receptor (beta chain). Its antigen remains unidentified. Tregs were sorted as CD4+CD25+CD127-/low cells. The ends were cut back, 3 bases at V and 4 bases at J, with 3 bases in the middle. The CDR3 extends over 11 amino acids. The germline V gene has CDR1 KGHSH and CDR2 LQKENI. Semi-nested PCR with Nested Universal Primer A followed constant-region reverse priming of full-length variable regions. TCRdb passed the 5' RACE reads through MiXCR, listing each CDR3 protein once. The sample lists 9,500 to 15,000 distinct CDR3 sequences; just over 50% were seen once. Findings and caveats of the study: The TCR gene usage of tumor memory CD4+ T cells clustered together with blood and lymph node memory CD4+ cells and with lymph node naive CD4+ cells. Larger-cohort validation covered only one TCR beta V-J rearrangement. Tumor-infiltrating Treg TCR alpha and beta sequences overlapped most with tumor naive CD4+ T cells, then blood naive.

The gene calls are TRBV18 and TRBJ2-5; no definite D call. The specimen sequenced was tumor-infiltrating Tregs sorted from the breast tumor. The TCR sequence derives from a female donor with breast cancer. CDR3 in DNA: TGTGCCAGCTCACCGGGAGAGACCCAGTACTTC. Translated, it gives CASSPGETQYF.